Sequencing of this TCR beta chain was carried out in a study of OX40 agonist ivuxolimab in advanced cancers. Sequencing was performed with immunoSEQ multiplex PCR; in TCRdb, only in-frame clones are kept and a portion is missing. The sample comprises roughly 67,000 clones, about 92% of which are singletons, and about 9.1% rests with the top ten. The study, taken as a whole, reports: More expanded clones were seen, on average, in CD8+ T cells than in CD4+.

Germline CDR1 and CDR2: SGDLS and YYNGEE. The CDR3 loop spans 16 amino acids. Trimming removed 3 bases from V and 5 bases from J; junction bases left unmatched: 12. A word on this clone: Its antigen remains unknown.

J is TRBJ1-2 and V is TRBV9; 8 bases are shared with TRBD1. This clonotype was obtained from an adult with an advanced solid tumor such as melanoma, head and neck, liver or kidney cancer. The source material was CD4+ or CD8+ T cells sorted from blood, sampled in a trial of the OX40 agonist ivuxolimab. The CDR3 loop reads CASSAYSGQDFYGYTF. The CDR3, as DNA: TGTGCCAGCAGCGCTTACTCGGGACAGGACTTTTATGGCTACACCTTC. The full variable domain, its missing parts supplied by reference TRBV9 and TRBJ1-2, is DSGVTQTPKHLITATGQRVTLRCSPRSGDLSVYWYQQSLDQGLQFLIQYYNGEERAKGNILERFSAQQFPDLHSELNLSSLELGDSALYFCASSAYSGQDFYGYTFGSGTRLTVV.